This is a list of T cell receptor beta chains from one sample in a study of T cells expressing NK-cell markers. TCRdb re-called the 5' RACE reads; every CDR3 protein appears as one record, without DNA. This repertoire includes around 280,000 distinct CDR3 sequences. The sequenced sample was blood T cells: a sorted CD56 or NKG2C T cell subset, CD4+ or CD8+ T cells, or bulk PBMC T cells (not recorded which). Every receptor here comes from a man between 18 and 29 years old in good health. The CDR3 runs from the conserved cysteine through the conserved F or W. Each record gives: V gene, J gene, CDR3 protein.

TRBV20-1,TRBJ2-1,CSANNPGTSGTEQFF
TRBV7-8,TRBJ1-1,CASSGQAGDIRDTEAFF
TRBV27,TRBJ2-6,CASSFSPPGAGANVLTF
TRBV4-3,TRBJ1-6,CASSQDSGVNSPLHF
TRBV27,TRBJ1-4,CASSPRHPRDEKLFF
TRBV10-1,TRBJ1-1,CASSESILNTEAFF
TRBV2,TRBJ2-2,CASILEGKTGELFF
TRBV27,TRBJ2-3,CASSLMWGDTQYF
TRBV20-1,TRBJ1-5,CSAREGGLGNQPQHF
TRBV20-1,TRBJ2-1,CSARVIGGRANEQFF
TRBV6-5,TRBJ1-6,CASSSGRASYNSPLHF
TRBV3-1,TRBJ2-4,CASSQSQRNIQYF
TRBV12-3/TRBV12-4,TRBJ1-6,CASSPQAGAVSYNSPLHF
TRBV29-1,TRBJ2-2,CSGGRGGGELFF
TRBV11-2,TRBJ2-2,CASSHPSGSFLGPGELFF
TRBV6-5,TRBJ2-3,CASSFHRGLAISTDTQYF
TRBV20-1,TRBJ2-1,CSASRSSEQFF
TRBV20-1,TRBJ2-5,CSARDPRGIGETQYF
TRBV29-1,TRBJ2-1,CSVDGSLSYNEQFF
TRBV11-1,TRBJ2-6,CASSYRGTSGANVLTF
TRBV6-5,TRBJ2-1,CASSYPGNLKITEQFF
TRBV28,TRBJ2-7,CASSSPIDMSSYEQYF